This T cell receptor (beta chain) is drawn from a study of persistence of HIV-infected CD4 T cells. Sequencing used immunoSEQ version 4 in survey mode. TCRdb keeps only in-frame clones here, not all; method: immunoSEQ multiplex PCR. The sample records 35,000 to 50,000 clones, roughly 92% being singletons. Note on this clone: The antigen remains unidentified.

This nonspecific control used anti-CD3/anti-CD28 bead stimulation of CD4+ T cells. CD4+ T cells upregulating both CD40 ligand and CD69 were sorted as responding cells. Donors had CD4+ T cell counts above 400 cells/uL and were CMV-seropositive. Trimming cost V 4 bases and J 8 bases, with 20 bases left between them. Germline V CDR1 and CDR2: KGHDR, SFDVKD. The CDR3 sequence is 16 residues long. This chain connects TRBV24-1 to TRBJ2-1; D possibly corresponds to TRBD1 (6 bases). The sample consisted of CD4+ T cells sorted from PBMCs after roughly 18-hour stimulation, taken from a patient who received antiretroviral therapy. This receptor was identified in an adult man with HIV who was CMV-seropositive. DNA for the CDR3: TGTGCCACCAGTGACGCATCTCGAGACAGGCGACATGAGCAGTTCTTC. Translating gives CATSDASRDRRHEQFF.